Following are 22 T cell receptor beta chains from one sample sequenced in a study of shared clonotypes between healthy human individuals. The method was immunoSEQ multiplex PCR; TCRdb's version includes in-frame clones alone and lacks a portion of them. The table records around 700,000 clones, more than 70% of them present only once. The sequenced sample was memory CD4+ T cells sorted from blood. Sample subset: CD45RA-negative fraction. Receptor source: a woman aged 25 to 39 in good health.

The gene calls are TRBV7-8 and TRBJ1-1; D unclear. V lost 3 bases and J 8 bases, leaving 10 bases between the germline ends. Germline loops: CDR1 SGHVS, CDR2 FQNEAQ. CDR3 length: 12 residues. The CDR3 is CASSLAGLEAFF. In DNA, the CDR3 is TGTGCCAGCAGCTTGGCCGGGCTCGAAGCTTTCTTT.

The table lists this clone with a few counts. The gene calls are TRBV18 and TRBJ2-2; 7 bases match TRBD2. This CDR3 is built from 15 residues. Germline CDR1 is KGHSH and CDR2 is LQKENI. With V trimmed by 8 bases and J by 0 bases, 6 bases remained unmatched. This CDR3 reads CASPLGGTNTGELFF. CDR3 nucleotide sequence: TGTGCCAGCCCCCTGGGAGGGACGAACACCGGGGAGCTGTTTTTT.

The chain couples TRBV25-1 to TRBJ1-3; D is unclear. Germline V gene lookup returns CDR1 MGHDK and CDR2 SYGVNS. The V and J ends lost 0 bases and 4 bases respectively, with 10 bases between them. The CDR3 has 15 amino acids. The DNA of the CDR3 is TGTGCCAGCAGTGAATATAAAGACCCGGGAAACACCATATATTTT. It is translated as CASSEYKDPGNTIYF.

The rearrangement links TRBV6-4 to TRBJ1-3; perhaps TRBD1 as D (6 bases). This CDR3 spans 17 amino acids. Germline CDR1 MRHNA, CDR2 SNTAGT. Trimming cost V 7 bases and J 2 bases, with 21 bases left between them. Here the CDR3 DNA reads TGTGCCAGCAAGTTAGAAGGACAGCCCGAGACTGGAAACACCATATATTTT. Amino acid sequence: CASKLEGQPETGNTIYF.

The chain combines TRBV30 with TRBJ1-6; no definite D call. The CDR3 extends over 16 amino acids. With 3 bases removed from V and 3 bases from J, the gap between germline ends came to 15 bases. The germline V gene has CDR1 GTSNPN and CDR2 SVGIG (reference sequence). Written as DNA, the CDR3 is TGTGCCTGGAGGTGGGAGGACGTGGGCTATAATTCACCCCTCCACTTT. Translating it yields CAWRWEDVGYNSPLHF.

This clone was seen more than once but under ten times. The chain employs TRBV5-4 and TRBJ2-7, with D hard to call. The CDR3 is made up of 13 amino acids. V gave up 0 bases and J gave up 1 base, with 5 bases separating them. CDR1 is SGHNT and CDR2 is YYREEE in the germline V gene (reference sequence). The CDR3 sequence: CASSLGRSYEQYF. CDR3 coding DNA: TGTGCCAGCAGCTTGGGCAGGTCCTACGAGCAGTACTTC.

V gene TRBV7-2 combines with J gene TRBJ2-2, with TRBD2 matching 10 bases. CDR3 size: 15 residues. CDR1 is SGHTA and CDR2 is FQGNSA in the germline V gene. With 5 bases clipped from V and 6 bases from J, the junction kept 6 bases outside the gene matches. CDR3 nucleotides: TGTGCCAGCAGCATAGGCCTAGCGGGAGCCGGGGAGCTGTTTTTT. This encodes CASSIGLAGAGELFF.

The chain employs TRBV2 and TRBJ1-2; 12 nucleotides agree with TRBD1. The J segment lost 2 bases and the V segment lost 4 bases, leaving 5 bases of the junction unmatched. The CDR3 loop spans 16 amino acids. Germline CDR1 is SNHLY and CDR2 is FYNNEI. The CDR3 sequence: CASSVPGQGANYGYTF. Written as DNA, the CDR3 is TGTGCCAGCAGTGTTCCGGGACAGGGGGCGAACTATGGCTACACCTTC.

This clone was seen a handful of times. The chain couples TRBV28 to TRBJ2-1; D might be TRBD1 (5 bases). V lost 4 bases, J lost 1 base, and 14 bases lay in between. This CDR3 is 16 amino acids long. Germline lookup yields CDR1 MDHEN and CDR2 SYDVKM. The CDR3 nucleotides are TGTGCCAGCAGTTCCCGCCGGGCAGGGTCCTACAATGAGCAGTTCTTC. Translated: CASSSRRAGSYNEQFF.

This clone has a count of ten or more. The chain is built from TRBV6-1 and TRBJ1-1, with TRBD1 as a possible D gene (5 bases). V was clipped by 4 bases and J by 1 base, with 16 bases between them. The CDR3 spans 16 residues. Germline CDR1 and CDR2: MNHNS and SASEGT. The chain's CDR3 is CASSGGQNPGNTEAFF. Here the CDR3 DNA reads TGTGCCAGCAGTGGCGGACAAAATCCGGGGAACACTGAAGCTTTCTTT.

The chain joins TRBV2 to TRBJ1-1; TRBD1 agrees at 7 bases. CDR1 and CDR2 (germline): SNHLY, FYNNEI. The trim removed 6 bases at V and 1 base at J, leaving 5 bases unmatched. The CDR3 loop spans 14 amino acids. The CDR3 nucleotides are TGTGCCAGCAGAAGGGGGCTTGAGAACACTGAAGCTTTCTTT. This codes for CASRRGLENTEAFF.

This clone has just a few counts. This rearrangement joins TRBV7-6 to TRBJ1-1; D is uncertain. This CDR3 is 13 amino acids long. V lost 4 bases, J lost 0 bases, and 6 bases lay in between. From germline, CDR1 is SGHVS and CDR2 FNYEAQ. The CDR3 sequence: CASSSRLNTEAFF. The CDR3 DNA sequence: TGTGCCAGCAGCTCCCGCTTGAACACTGAAGCTTTCTTT.

The V call is TRBV6-1, the J call TRBJ2-3, with 9 bases fitting TRBD2. Losses at the gene ends were 4 bases for V and 8 bases for J; bases not matched to a gene: 7. Germline lookup yields CDR1 MNHNS and CDR2 SASEGT. The CDR3 spans 14 residues. CDR3 protein: CASSVREGRSTQYF. CDR3 nucleotide sequence: TGTGCCAGCAGTGTGCGGGAGGGCCGGAGTACGCAGTATTTT.

The V gene is TRBV19, the J gene TRBJ2-7; D unresolved. V gave up 6 bases and J gave up 1 base, with 10 bases separating them. This CDR3 comprises 13 residues. Germline V CDR1 and CDR2: LNHDA, SQIVND (reference sequence). The DNA of the CDR3 is TGTGCCAGTAGAAGTGGTAGGTCCTACGAGCAGTACTTC. Amino acid sequence: CASRSGRSYEQYF.

The V and J genes are TRBV6-5 and TRBJ2-7; 7 nucleotides line up with TRBD2. The CDR3 has 15 residues. Trimming took 6 bases from V and 5 from J; bases not matched to a gene: 13. The germline V gene has CDR1 MNHEY and CDR2 SVGAGI. The CDR3, as DNA: TGTGCCAGCAGGGGGAGGGTCGGGGTAGGCAACGAGCAGTACTTC. Translation: CASRGRVGVGNEQYF.

CDR3 sequence (DNA): TGTGCCAGCAGGGGGGCCGGGACAGGCGAAGAGACCCAGTACTTC. This encodes CASRGAGTGEETQYF. V and J are TRBV27 and TRBJ2-5, with 8 bases that match TRBD1. The germline CDR1 and CDR2 sequences are MNHEY and SMNVEV (reference sequence). The ends lost 6 bases at V and 3 bases at J; junction bases unmatched: 9. The CDR3 is 15 amino acids.

This chain connects TRBV28 to TRBJ2-1; 7 bases line up with TRBD1. V was pared by 7 bases and J by 1 base, with 4 bases of the junction left unmatched. Germline values: CDR1 MDHEN, CDR2 SYDVKM. The CDR3 is made up of 14 amino acids. This CDR3 reads CASIPGQSYNEQFF. CDR3 bases: TGTGCCAGCATCCCGGGACAGTCCTACAATGAGCAGTTCTTC.

The chain carries TRBV18 and TRBJ2-6; 7 bases match TRBD2. The ends lost 3 bases at V and 0 bases at J; junction bases unmatched: 11. The germline V gene encodes CDR1 KGHSH and CDR2 LQKENI. CDR3 length: 19 amino acids. In DNA form, the CDR3 reads TGTGCCAGCTCACCCACTTCGGGGGGAGGACCCTCTGGGGCCAACGTCCTGACTTTC. Translated: CASSPTSGGGPSGANVLTF. The whole variable domain, filled in from reference TRBV18 and TRBJ2-6, reads NAGVMQNPRHLVRRRGQEARLRCSPMKGHSHVYWYRQLPEEGLKFMVYLQKENIIDESGMPKERFSAEFPKEGPSILRIQQVVRGDSAAYFCASSPTSGGGPSGANVLTFGAGSRLTVL.

In its sample, this clone was seen once. CDR3 residues: CASSLGLGGAYNEQFF. The DNA of the CDR3 is TGCGCCAGCAGCTTGGGTTTAGGCGGGGCTTACAATGAGCAGTTCTTC. The chain has TRBV5-1 and TRBJ2-1; D perhaps matches TRBD2 (6 bases). The CDR3 contains 16 residues. Between the trimmed V and J ends, which lost 0 bases and 4 bases, there was a span of 14 bases. Germline CDR1 and CDR2: SGHRS and YFSETQ.

V is TRBV28 and J is TRBJ2-5; tentatively, D is TRBD2 (6 bases). This CDR3 is built from 15 residues. Germline CDR1 is MDHEN and CDR2 is SYDVKM. V lost 5 bases, J lost 2 bases, and 15 bases lay in between. In DNA, the CDR3 is TGTGCCAGCAGTGGGGGGACTCGAGCACAAGAGACCCAGTACTTC. Translation gives CASSGGTRAQETQYF. The whole variable domain, filled in from reference TRBV28 and TRBJ2-5, reads DVKVTQSSRYLVKRTGEKVFLECVQDMDHENMFWYRQDPGLGLRLIYFSYDVKMKEKGDIPEGYSVSREKKERFSLILESASTNQTSMYLCASSGGTRAQETQYFGPGTRLLVL.

The chain has TRBV11-2 and TRBJ2-2, with a tentative D call TRBD1 (5 bases). The CDR3 consists of 13 residues. V dropped 7 bases and J dropped 2 bases, with 8 bases sitting between them. Germline V CDR1 and CDR2: SGHAT, FQNNGV. CDR3 sequence reads: CASKDSNTGELFF. The CDR3 DNA sequence: TGTGCCAGCAAAGACAGTAACACCGGGGAGCTGTTTTTT.

The V call is TRBV28, the J call TRBJ1-3, with 8 positions matching TRBD1. Germline values: CDR1 MDHEN, CDR2 SYDVKM. The CDR3 spans 13 residues. V lost 7 bases to trimming and J lost 3 bases; unmatched junction nucleotides: 2. The CDR3 DNA reads TGTGCCAGCAAACAGGGGGGTGGAAACACCATATATTTT. Protein product: CASKQGGGNTIYF.